This T cell receptor (beta chain) came from a study of blood T cell repertoires in COVID-19. Looking at the study overall: Sample material is recorded as cDNA or gDNA derived from T cells, B-cell-depleted T cells, or PBMCs.

The CDR3 has 18 amino acids. Unmatched junction bases numbered 4, after V lost 0 bases and J lost 2 bases. Germline loops: CDR1 SGHRS, CDR2 YFSETQ. Original processing methods: Amplification from reference gene primers served as the basis for estimated nucleated cell counts. Generated by immunoSEQ multiplex PCR, the TCRdb table keeps only in-frame clones and is missing some. V, J and clone size reflect that table, while D and trimming were determined from the DNA. The sample has roughly 210,000 clones; roughly 80% are singletons. Sequenced: peripheral blood. The rearrangement uses TRBV5-1 and TRBJ2-2, with TRBD2 matching over 13 bases. This receptor was obtained from a woman of 80 years or more with COVID-19, enrolled during active disease. CDR3: CASSLGLAGGPNTGELFF. The CDR3 DNA follows: TGCGCCAGCAGCTTGGGACTAGCGGGGGGTCCCAACACCGGGGAGCTGTTTTTT.